These T cell receptor beta chains were read from a single sample in a study of beta chain features in type 1 diabetes. Some clones are missing from TCRdb's copy, which holds only in-frame ones; the method was immunoSEQ multiplex PCR. The data show hundreds of thousands of clones, with 13% seen just once and less than 0.025% held by the top ten. Sequencing was performed on naive CD4+ T cells from blood. The receptor set was obtained from a man between 18 and 29 years old with type 1 diabetes. CDR3s include the opening cysteine and the closing phenylalanine or tryptophan. A D gene is named only where the DNA matches it firmly. Only some rows state a clone size, as once, few, many or a class for expanded clones.

d_gene: -
v_gene: TRBV11-1
j_gene: TRBJ2-3
abundance: -
CDR3nt: TGTGCCAGCAGCTTGAGGTTGGGCACAGATACGCAGTATTTT
CDR3aa: CASSLRLGTDTQYF

d_gene: -
v_gene: TRBV7-9
j_gene: TRBJ2-4
abundance: -
CDR3nt: TGTGCCAGCAGCTTTAGCACTCGTGAAAACATTCAGTACTTC
CDR3aa: CASSFSTRENIQYF

d_gene: TRBD1
v_gene: TRBV25-1
j_gene: TRBJ2-1
abundance: few
CDR3nt: TGTGCCAGCAGTGAACCACAGGGGTATGAGCAGTTCTTC
CDR3aa: CASSEPQGYEQFF

d_gene: -
v_gene: TRBV5-1
j_gene: TRBJ2-7
abundance: -
CDR3nt: TGCGCCAGCAGCTTTCAAGGTTCCTACGAGCAGTACTTC
CDR3aa: CASSFQGSYEQYF

d_gene: -
v_gene: TRBV30
j_gene: TRBJ1-1
abundance: few
CDR3nt: TGTGCCTGGCAAGGAGGGAGTCGAGGTGAAGCTTTCTTT
CDR3aa: CAWQGGSRGEAFF

d_gene: -
v_gene: TRBV21-1
j_gene: TRBJ2-7
abundance: few
CDR3nt: TGTGCCAGCCTTGACGGGGGGGCTGCCTACGAGCAGTACTTC
CDR3aa: CASLDGGAAYEQYF

d_gene: TRBD2
v_gene: TRBV25-1
j_gene: TRBJ2-1
abundance: few
CDR3nt: TGTGCCAGCAGTGAATATGGGACTAGTCTCTATGAGCAGTTCTTC
CDR3aa: CASSEYGTSLYEQFF

d_gene: TRBD2
v_gene: TRBV30
j_gene: TRBJ2-3
abundance: few
CDR3nt: TGTGCCTGGAGTGTGGGGACTAGCGGAGATACGCAGTATTTT
CDR3aa: CAWSVGTSGDTQYF

d_gene: -
v_gene: TRBV25-1
j_gene: TRBJ1-4
abundance: -
CDR3nt: TGTGCCAGCAGTGAAGCCCGGAGGGGCTTTAATGAAAAACTGTTTTTT
CDR3aa: CASSEARRGFNEKLFF

d_gene: -
v_gene: TRBV6-1
j_gene: TRBJ2-1
abundance: few
CDR3nt: TGTGCCAGCAGGCCGTCAGACAATGAGCAGTTCTTC
CDR3aa: CASRPSDNEQFF

d_gene: -
v_gene: TRBV13
j_gene: TRBJ2-5
abundance: -
CDR3nt: TGTGCCAGCAGCTTGGGCGGACAAGAGACCCAGTACTTC
CDR3aa: CASSLGGQETQYF

d_gene: -
v_gene: TRBV5-1
j_gene: TRBJ2-1
abundance: -
CDR3nt: TGCGCCAGCAGCTTGGTTCCTGGGGCGGGACTCAATGAGCAGTTCTTC
CDR3aa: CASSLVPGAGLNEQFF

d_gene: -
v_gene: TRBV5-1
j_gene: TRBJ2-1
abundance: few
CDR3nt: TGCGCCAGCAGCTTGTCACAGGACCCCTACAATGAGCAGTTCTTC
CDR3aa: CASSLSQDPYNEQFF

d_gene: TRBD1
v_gene: TRBV7-9
j_gene: TRBJ2-7
abundance: few
CDR3nt: TGTGCCAGCAGCTTACGACAGGGTTCCTACGAGCAGTACTTC
CDR3aa: CASSLRQGSYEQYF